Presented here are 15 T cell receptor beta chains from one specimen sequenced in a study of Ad26.COV2.S vaccination and SARS-CoV-2 variants. Treatment indicated: about 20 received Ad26.COV2.S at low or high dose, single or two shots; roughly five received placebo; per-sample allocation not given. Sampling was performed 63 days after the first vaccine or placebo injection. TCRdb keeps only in-frame clones here, not all; method: immunoSEQ multiplex PCR. The sample includes 380,000 or so clones, around nine tenths of them seen just once. The sample in question was peripheral blood, obtained in a trial of Ad26.COV2.S vaccine versus placebo. The receptors were gathered from a person aged 18-65 years who received the Ad26.COV2.S COVID-19 vaccine or a placebo.

The chain couples TRBV3-1 (or the pseudogene TRBV3-2) to TRBJ2-5; perhaps D is TRBD1 or TRBD2 (5 bases each). Trimming took 3 bases from V and 1 from J, leaving 18 bases between them. Germline V gene sequence: CDR1 LGHDT, CDR2 YNNKEL (reference sequence). The CDR3 is made up of 17 amino acids. CDR3 protein: CASSQNLGGAPQETQYF. Written as DNA, the CDR3 is TGTGCCAGCAGCCAGAACCTTGGGGGAGCGCCCCAAGAGACCCAGTACTTC.

The chain recombines TRBV7-9 with TRBJ2-3; 13 bases map to TRBD2. Germline V lookup: CDR1 SEHNR, CDR2 FQNEAQ (reference sequence). This CDR3 spans 19 amino acids. Trimming took 7 bases from V and 2 from J; bases not matched to a gene: 15. CDR3 DNA sequence: TGTGCCAGCACCTTGCCTGGGACTAGCGGGATAAAGGACACAGATACGCAGTATTTT. Amino acids: CASTLPGTSGIKDTDTQYF.

To note about this clone: Other DNA sequences in this specimen translate into the identical CDR3. The V gene is TRBV7-8, the J gene TRBJ1-1, with a weak D call TRBD1 (6 bases). Trimming removed 5 bases at V and 1 base at J, with 8 bases between. In germline, CDR1 is SGHVS, CDR2 FQNEAQ. This CDR3 is built from 13 residues. CDR3 in DNA: TGTGCCAGCAGCCTGGACAGGAACACTGAAGCTTTCTTT. Translating it yields CASSLDRNTEAFF.

This clone appeared a single time. The genes are TRBV19 and TRBJ2-7; D uncertain. Trimming took 6 bases from V and 2 from J, leaving 14 bases between them. The length of the CDR3 is 14 residues. Germline CDR1 reads LNHDA; CDR2 reads SQIVND (reference sequence). CDR3: CASSPDLETYEQYF. As DNA, the CDR3 is TGTGCCAGTAGCCCCGATTTGGAAACCTACGAGCAGTACTTC.

This chain uses TRBV28 with TRBJ2-7; TRBD1 agrees at 7 bases. Germline values: CDR1 MDHEN, CDR2 SYDVKM. This CDR3 contains 14 residues. After removal of 3 bases from V and 2 bases from J, the junction contained 4 bases not matched to a gene. CDR3 sequence (DNA): TGTGCCAGCAGTTTGACAGGGTCAACCTACGAGCAGTACTTC. Its translation is CASSLTGSTYEQYF.

The chain joins TRBV4-1 to TRBJ2-4; D may be TRBD2 (5 bases). This CDR3 has 15 residues. Germline V gene lookup returns CDR1 MGHRA and CDR2 YSYEKL. The germline V and J ends were trimmed by 2 bases and 0 bases, with 8 bases remaining between them. CDR3 sequence reads: CASSQTDLAKNIQYF. The CDR3 coding sequence is TGCGCCAGCAGCCAAACGGACTTAGCCAAAAACATTCAGTACTTC.

This chain joins TRBV30 and TRBJ1-1, with 8 bases that match TRBD1. The trim removed 2 bases at V and 3 bases at J, leaving 5 bases unmatched. This CDR3 region has 14 residues. Per the germline V gene, CDR1 is GTSNPN and CDR2 is SVGIG (reference sequence). The CDR3, as DNA: TGTGCCTGGAGTATAGACAGGGGTGACACTGAAGCTTTCTTT. Residues: CAWSIDRGDTEAFF. The whole variable domain, remainder taken from reference TRBV30 and TRBJ1-1, is SQTIHQWPATLVQPVGSPLSLECTVEGTSNPNLYWYRQAAGRGLQLLFYSVGIGQISSEVPQNLSASRPQDRQFILSSKKLLLSDSGFYLCAWSIDRGDTEAFFGQGTRLTVV.

V and J are TRBV7-6 and TRBJ2-7; no reliable D call. This CDR3 comprises 14 residues. V dropped 5 bases and J dropped 0 bases, with 11 bases sitting between them. Germline assignment: CDR1 SGHVS and CDR2 FNYEAQ. The CDR3 sequence: CASSPKDGSYEQYF. CDR3 DNA sequence: TGTGCCAGCAGCCCTAAGGACGGCTCCTACGAGCAGTACTTC.

The chain couples TRBV7-3 to TRBJ2-7; 7 bases fit TRBD1. J lost 2 bases, V lost 5 bases, and 9 bases had no gene match. In germline, CDR1 is SGHTA, CDR2 FQGTGA. This CDR3 contains 15 residues. The CDR3 nucleotides read TGTGCCAGCAGCCTTTGGGACAGTACGACCTACGAGCAGTACTTC. Residues: CASSLWDSTTYEQYF.

This chain joins TRBV28 and TRBJ1-1, with D possibly being TRBD1 (6 bases). V shed 9 bases and J shed 10 bases, with 21 bases lying between them. Germline loops: CDR1 MDHEN, CDR2 SYDVKM. The CDR3 spans 13 residues. The CDR3 is CASMQGRLYGAFF. CDR3 sequence (DNA): TGTGCCAGTATGCAGGGGAGGTTGTATGGAGCTTTCTTT.

The gene calls are TRBV7-9 and TRBJ2-2; D not certain. The CDR3 loop spans 12 amino acids. The V end was cut by 1 base, the J end by 7 bases, with 4 bases between. Per germline, CDR1 SEHNR and CDR2 FQNEAQ (reference sequence). The CDR3 is CASSLGIGELFF. The CDR3 region has the DNA TGTGCCAGCAGCTTAGGGATCGGGGAGCTGTTTTTT.

The chain is built from TRBV5-1 and TRBJ2-1; D unclear. Trimming took off 0 bases at V and 0 bases at J, with 10 bases between the two ends. Germline values: CDR1 SGHRS, CDR2 YFSETQ. The CDR3 runs 16 residues. DNA for the CDR3: TGCGCCAGCAGCTTGGCGCAGATGAGCTCCTACAATGAGCAGTTCTTC. Translation: CASSLAQMSSYNEQFF.

This chain links TRBV27 with TRBJ1-5; no clear D gene. The CDR3 is made up of 18 amino acids. Trimming cost V 4 bases and J 5 bases, with 24 bases left between them. Germline-derived CDR1 and CDR2 are MNHEY and SMNVEV (reference sequence). The CDR3 is CASSSWGGRPSFHQPQHF. For the CDR3, the DNA is TGTGCCAGCAGTTCCTGGGGAGGCAGACCAAGCTTCCATCAGCCCCAGCATTTT.

This clone was detected only once. This chain links TRBV3-1 (or the pseudogene TRBV3-2) with TRBJ1-2, with D possibly matching TRBD1 (5 bases). There are 13 residues in the CDR3. Germline-derived CDR1 and CDR2 are LGHDT and YNNKEL (reference sequence). V shed 6 bases and J shed 11 bases, with 19 bases lying between them. In nucleotides, the CDR3 is TGTGCCAGCAGTCCCGGGGCCGTCGACCGGTACACCTTC. Protein sequence: CASSPGAVDRYTF.

CDR3 nucleotide sequence: TGCAGCGCCAGGACGCCCGGTGGCTACACCTTC. It encodes CSARTPGGYTF. V and J are TRBV29-1 and TRBJ1-2; D remains ambiguous. Germline V gene lookup returns CDR1 SQVTM and CDR2 ANQGSEA. V dropped 7 bases and J dropped 7 bases, with 13 bases sitting between them. The CDR3 extends over 11 amino acids.